The 16 T cell receptor beta chains reported below all come from one sample, sequenced in a study of cytomegalovirus exposure and HLA in healthy donors. Primers: 60 Vbeta forward and 13 Jbeta reverse. Assay used: immunoSEQ multiplex PCR; TCRdb lists only in-frame clones, some missing. This sample lists some 55,000 clones; its ten largest clones have under 15%. The sequenced sample was PBMCs. The source of these receptors is a man between 18 and 29 years old in good health and CMV-seropositive.

The genes are TRBV25-1 and TRBJ2-2; D remains unclear. V lost 9 bases, J lost 6 bases, and 26 bases lay in between. The length of the CDR3 is 17 residues. Per the germline V gene, CDR1 is MGHDK and CDR2 is SYGVNS. The CDR3 nucleotides are TGTGCCAGGAGCAGTGGGTTTTTTGTGGGCGATCCCGGGGAGCTGTTTTTT. This sequence encodes CARSSGFFVGDPGELFF.

This sequence joins TRBV14 and TRBJ2-3, with TRBD2 as a possible D gene (6 bases). The CDR3 totals 16 residues. CDR1 is SGHDN and CDR2 is FVKESK in the germline V gene. V lost 3 bases to trimming and J lost 5 bases, with 18 bases between them. The CDR3 region has the DNA TGTGCCAGCAGCCACCCTATGATAGGTAGCGGAGATACGCAGTATTTT. It yields the protein CASSHPMIGSGDTQYF.

CDR3 sequence reads: CASSQGIQSYQPQHF. Written as DNA, the CDR3 is TGTGCCAGCAGCCAAGGAATACAGAGTTATCAGCCCCAGCATTTT. This chain links TRBV4-2 with TRBJ1-5; D remains ambiguous. Looked up from germline, CDR1 is LGHNA and CDR2 is YNFKEQ. The CDR3 spans 15 residues. Trimming took off 1 base at V and 5 bases at J, with 12 bases between the two ends.

The chain combines TRBV13 with TRBJ2-3, with no clear D. The germline V gene encodes CDR1 PRHDT and CDR2 FYEKMQ (reference sequence). V gave up 2 bases and J gave up 4 bases, with 16 bases separating them. The CDR3 extends over 16 amino acids. The CDR3 DNA reads TGTGCCAGCAGCTTAAGCCGAGATGTACTCGCAGATACGCAGTATTTT. As protein: CASSLSRDVLADTQYF.

The rearrangement joins TRBV6-5 to TRBJ2-5, with D perhaps TRBD1 (5 bases). The CDR3 extends over 13 amino acids. CDR1 and CDR2 from the germline V gene are MNHEY and SVGAGI. Trimming removed 3 bases from V and 5 bases from J, with 10 bases in between. The CDR3 coding sequence is TGTGCCAGCAGTTATTTGGGGCACGAGACCCAGTACTTC. Its translation: CASSYLGHETQYF.

The chain joins TRBV4-1 to TRBJ2-1; 9 nucleotides agree with TRBD2. The CDR3 length is 18 residues. V dropped 3 bases and J dropped 0; count of bases not matched to a gene: 9. CDR1 and CDR2 (germline): MGHRA, YSYEKL. The chain's CDR3 is CASSHPPLAGSSYNEQFF. CDR3 DNA sequence: TGCGCCAGCAGCCACCCACCTCTAGCGGGAAGCTCCTACAATGAGCAGTTCTTC.

The chain couples TRBV18 to TRBJ2-7; 8 bases line up with TRBD2. This CDR3 has 15 residues. With V trimmed by 3 bases and J by 3 bases, 7 bases remained unmatched. Germline V CDR1 and CDR2: KGHSH, LQKENI. As DNA, the CDR3 is TGTGCCAGCTCACCCGGGGAGCGGGAGTACTACGAGCAGTACTTC. Translating gives CASSPGEREYYEQYF. Supplemented by reference TRBV18 and TRBJ2-7, the full variable domain reads NAGVMQNPRHLVRRRGQEARLRCSPMKGHSHVYWYRQLPEEGLKFMVYLQKENIIDESGMPKERFSAEFPKEGPSILRIQQVVRGDSAAYFCASSPGEREYYEQYFGPGTRLTVT.

The rearrangement joins TRBV28 to TRBJ1-6, with a weak D call TRBD1 (6 bases). CDR3 length: 16 residues. The V and J ends lost 2 bases and 9 bases respectively, with 17 bases between them. Germline V gives CDR1 MDHEN, CDR2 SYDVKM. The CDR3 DNA follows: TGTGCCAGCAGTTTAAGAGGGCTTCTCAGGGGTTCACCCCTCCACTTT. It is translated as CASSLRGLLRGSPLHF.

The chain couples TRBV5-4 to TRBJ1-5; D gene ambiguous. V lost 2 bases to trimming and J lost 3 bases, with 6 bases between them. The germline CDR1 and CDR2 sequences are SGHNT and YYREEE (reference sequence). The CDR3 sequence is 13 residues long. This CDR3 reads CASSFGNNQPQHF. CDR3 nucleotides: TGTGCCAGCAGCTTCGGGAACAATCAGCCCCAGCATTTT.

The chain links TRBV5-4 to TRBJ2-3; 7 positions match TRBD2. The CDR3 is made up of 14 amino acids. Germline CDR1 reads SGHNT; CDR2 reads YYREEE (reference sequence). V trimming: 5 bases; J trimming: 1 base; junction bases outside the gene matches: 4. The CDR3 sequence is CASRRTSGTDTQYF. In DNA, the CDR3 is TGTGCCAGCAGACGTACTAGCGGCACAGATACGCAGTATTTT.

V and J are TRBV28 and TRBJ1-2, with D possibly matching TRBD1 (5 bases). The CDR3 has 15 residues. V dropped 8 bases and J dropped 1 base, with 17 bases sitting between them. Per germline, CDR1 MDHEN and CDR2 SYDVKM. The CDR3 DNA reads TGTGCCAGCTACCCCGGGGGGGGAATTAACTATGGCTACACCTTC. It yields the protein CASYPGGGINYGYTF.

V gene TRBV9 combines with J gene TRBJ2-3; D possibly corresponds to TRBD2 (5 bases). Germline V gives CDR1 SGDLS, CDR2 YYNGEE. V shed 3 bases and J shed 8 bases, with 10 bases lying between them. The CDR3 runs to 12 residues. The CDR3 DNA sequence: TGTGCCAGCAGCGAGGAGGCGGGTACGCAGTATTTT. Encoded protein: CASSEEAGTQYF.

The chain has TRBV5-1 and TRBJ2-7, with 9 positions matching TRBD2. The CDR3 runs to 17 residues. Per the germline V gene, CDR1 is SGHRS and CDR2 is YFSETQ. With V trimmed by 1 base and J by 0 bases, 8 bases remained unmatched. The CDR3 loop reads CASSLPRLAESSYEQYF. CDR3 DNA sequence: TGCGCCAGCAGCTTGCCGAGACTAGCGGAAAGCTCCTACGAGCAGTACTTC.

The chain couples TRBV7-6 to TRBJ2-7; D might be TRBD2 (6 bases). CDR1 is SGHVS and CDR2 is FNYEAQ in the germline V gene. Trimming took 0 bases from V and 9 from J, leaving 21 bases between them. This CDR3 spans 16 amino acids. Written as DNA, the CDR3 is TGTGCCAGCAGCTTAGCGATGGGGGAGGCTGCCCTAGGGCAGTACTTC. Amino acids: CASSLAMGEAALGQYF.

The chain employs TRBV11-2 and TRBJ2-5, with TRBD2 matching 7 bases. Germline V lookup: CDR1 SGHAT, CDR2 FQNNGV. Trimming took 0 bases from V and 1 from J; bases not matched to a gene: 8. This CDR3 comprises 17 residues. CDR3 sequence reads: CASSLDWAGAVQETQYF. The CDR3 DNA is TGTGCCAGCAGCTTAGATTGGGCGGGAGCCGTCCAAGAGACCCAGTACTTC. The full variable domain, its missing parts supplied by reference TRBV11-2 and TRBJ2-5, is EAGVAQSPRYKIIEKRQSVAFWCNPISGHATLYWYQQILGQGPKLLIQFQNNGVVDDSQLPKDRFSAERLKGVDSTLKIQPAKLEDSAVYLCASSLDWAGAVQETQYFGPGTRLLVL.

This chain connects TRBV4-1 to TRBJ2-1; 8 nucleotides line up with TRBD2. Losses at the gene ends were 0 bases for V and 3 bases for J; bases not matched to a gene: 4. This CDR3 is built from 16 residues. The germline V gene encodes CDR1 MGHRA and CDR2 YSYEKL. For the CDR3, the DNA is TGCGCCAGCAGCCAAGAGAGGCTAGCGGGCTACAATGAGCAGTTCTTC. It codes for CASSQERLAGYNEQFF.